The sample holds a few counts of the clone carrying this T cell receptor beta chain. V was shortened by 4 bases and J by 5 bases, with 30 bases between the two germline ends. The CDR3 has 19 residues. Germline V gives CDR1 SGHDT, CDR2 YYEEEE. The templates were synthetic TCR analogs, and they were spiked into each PCR. Sequenced by immunoSEQ multiplex PCR; TCRdb stores in-frame clones only, minus some. The sample consists of approximately 47,000 clones, 82% of them appearing once. Time point denoted: pretreatment peripheral blood. This record comes from a study of PD-L1 blockade in urothelial cancer. Study-wide background: Blood was analyzed 3 weeks (second dose) and 6 weeks after treatment start.

The chain joins TRBV5-6 to TRBJ1-2; TRBD1 might be the D (6 bases). The source of this sequence is a man in his fifties with urothelial cancer. Specimen: PBMCs, collected around atezolizumab (anti-PD-L1) treatment. The CDR3 spells CASSTSTLGLGGRTYGYTF. The CDR3 DNA reads TGTGCCAGCAGCACATCCACCCTCGGGTTGGGGGGGCGAACATATGGCTACACCTTC.